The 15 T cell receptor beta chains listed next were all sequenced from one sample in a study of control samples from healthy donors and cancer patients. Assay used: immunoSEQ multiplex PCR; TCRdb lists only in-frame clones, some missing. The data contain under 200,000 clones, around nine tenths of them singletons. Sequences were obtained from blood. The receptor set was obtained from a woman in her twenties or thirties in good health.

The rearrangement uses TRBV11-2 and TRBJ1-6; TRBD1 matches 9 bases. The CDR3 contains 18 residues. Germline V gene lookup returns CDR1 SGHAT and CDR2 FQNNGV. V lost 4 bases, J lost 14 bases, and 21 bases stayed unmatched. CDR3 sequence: CASSSLLSGTGLKMSLHF. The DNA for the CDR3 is TGTGCCAGCAGCTCCCTCCTCTCCGGGACAGGGTTAAAAATGTCCCTCCACTTT.

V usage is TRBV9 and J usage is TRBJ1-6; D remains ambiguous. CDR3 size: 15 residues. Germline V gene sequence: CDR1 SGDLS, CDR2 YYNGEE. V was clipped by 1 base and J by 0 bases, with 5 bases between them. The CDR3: CASSVSSSYNSPLHF. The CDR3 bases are TGTGCCAGCAGCGTATCCAGCTCCTATAATTCACCCCTCCACTTT.

The CDR3 here is CASSIYVQGGDGYTF. CDR3 bases: TGTGCCAGTAGTATCTACGTTCAGGGGGGAGATGGCTACACCTTC. J is TRBJ1-2 and V is TRBV19, with 7 bases fitting TRBD1. CDR1 and CDR2 (germline): LNHDA, SQIVND (reference sequence). This CDR3 has 15 amino acids. V shed 3 bases and J 6 bases; nucleotides not matched to a gene: 10.

In nucleotides, the CDR3 is TGCGCCAGCAGCACTACGGGCTCCTACAATGAGCAGTTCTTC. Residues: CASSTTGSYNEQFF. The chain employs TRBV5-1 and TRBJ2-1; the D is unclear. The CDR3 runs to 14 residues. Germline assignment: CDR1 SGHRS and CDR2 YFSETQ. Trimming shortened V by 4 bases and J by 0 bases, and 8 bases separated the two germline ends.

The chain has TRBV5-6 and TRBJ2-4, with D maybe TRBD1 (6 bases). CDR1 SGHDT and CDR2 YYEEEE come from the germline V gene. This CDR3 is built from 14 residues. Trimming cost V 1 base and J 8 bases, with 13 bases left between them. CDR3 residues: CASSLRQVIDIQYF. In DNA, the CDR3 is TGTGCCAGCAGCTTGAGACAGGTTATTGACATTCAGTACTTC.

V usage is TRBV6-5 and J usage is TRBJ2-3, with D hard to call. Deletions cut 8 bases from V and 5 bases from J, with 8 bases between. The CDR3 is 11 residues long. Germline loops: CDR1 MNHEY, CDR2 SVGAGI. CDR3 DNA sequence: TGTGCCAGCTCTTTGTTAGATACGCAGTATTTT. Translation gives CASSLLDTQYF.

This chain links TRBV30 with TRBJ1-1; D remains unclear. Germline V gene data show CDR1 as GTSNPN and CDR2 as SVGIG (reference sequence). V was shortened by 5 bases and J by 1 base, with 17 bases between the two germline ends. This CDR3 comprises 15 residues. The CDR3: CAWVNDRVGNTEAFF. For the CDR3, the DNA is TGTGCCTGGGTTAACGACCGCGTGGGGAACACTGAAGCTTTCTTT.

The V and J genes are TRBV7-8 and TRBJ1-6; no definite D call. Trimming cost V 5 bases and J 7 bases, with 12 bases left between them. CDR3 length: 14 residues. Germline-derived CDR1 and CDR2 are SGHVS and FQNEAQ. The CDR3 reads CASSAYMENSPLHF. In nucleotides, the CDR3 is TGTGCCAGCAGCGCCTATATGGAGAATTCACCCCTCCACTTT.

CDR3 protein: CASSLNGDGANVLTF. DNA of the CDR3: TGTGCCAGCAGCTTGAATGGAGATGGGGCCAACGTCCTGACTTTC. The gene calls are TRBV5-4 and TRBJ2-6; D gene unclear. This CDR3 has 15 residues. The germline gives CDR1 SGHNT, CDR2 YYREEE (reference sequence). With 1 base removed from V and 3 bases from J, the gap between germline ends came to 8 bases.

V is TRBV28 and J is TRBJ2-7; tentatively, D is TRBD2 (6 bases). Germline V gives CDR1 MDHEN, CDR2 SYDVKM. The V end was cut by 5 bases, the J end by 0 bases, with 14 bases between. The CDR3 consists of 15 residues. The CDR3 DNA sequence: TGTGCCAGCAGTGAGGGCGGGATTAGCTCCTACGAGCAGTACTTC. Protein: CASSEGGISSYEQYF.

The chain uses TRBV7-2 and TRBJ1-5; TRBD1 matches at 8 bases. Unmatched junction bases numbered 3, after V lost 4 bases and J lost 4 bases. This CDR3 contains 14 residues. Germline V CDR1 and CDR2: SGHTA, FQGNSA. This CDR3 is CASSSGQGNQPQHF. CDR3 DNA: TGTGCCAGCAGCTCAGGACAGGGTAATCAGCCCCAGCATTTT.

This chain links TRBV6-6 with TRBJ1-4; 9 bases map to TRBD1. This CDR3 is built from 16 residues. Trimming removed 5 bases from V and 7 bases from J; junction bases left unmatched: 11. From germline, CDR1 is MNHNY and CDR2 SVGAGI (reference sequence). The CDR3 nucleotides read TGTGCCAGCAGTCCCCGAACCGGGACAGGGAGTGAAAAACTGTTTTTT. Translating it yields CASSPRTGTGSEKLFF.

This CDR3 reads CASSIQRADTQYF. CDR3 DNA: TGTGCCAGCAGCATACAGCGGGCAGATACGCAGTATTTT. The chain is built from TRBV6-5 and TRBJ2-3, with D possibly TRBD2 on 6 matching bases. V was trimmed by 6 bases and J by 4 bases, leaving 11 bases between them. The CDR3 runs to 13 residues. Germline V gene data show CDR1 as MNHEY and CDR2 as SVGAGI.

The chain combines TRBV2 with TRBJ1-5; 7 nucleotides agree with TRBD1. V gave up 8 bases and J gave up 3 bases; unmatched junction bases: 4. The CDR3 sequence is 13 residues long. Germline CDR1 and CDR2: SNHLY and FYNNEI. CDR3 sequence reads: CASLQGPNQPQHF. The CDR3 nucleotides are TGTGCCAGCTTACAGGGGCCCAATCAGCCCCAGCATTTT.

The CDR3 is CASSIYPGGNTGELFF. The CDR3 nucleotides are TGTGCCAGTAGTATATATCCGGGAGGGAACACCGGGGAGCTGTTTTTT. V and J are TRBV19 and TRBJ2-2; 7 bases are a match to TRBD2. Germline CDR1 and CDR2: LNHDA and SQIVND (reference sequence). V lost 2 bases to trimming and J lost 1 base; unmatched junction nucleotides: 4. This CDR3 spans 16 amino acids.